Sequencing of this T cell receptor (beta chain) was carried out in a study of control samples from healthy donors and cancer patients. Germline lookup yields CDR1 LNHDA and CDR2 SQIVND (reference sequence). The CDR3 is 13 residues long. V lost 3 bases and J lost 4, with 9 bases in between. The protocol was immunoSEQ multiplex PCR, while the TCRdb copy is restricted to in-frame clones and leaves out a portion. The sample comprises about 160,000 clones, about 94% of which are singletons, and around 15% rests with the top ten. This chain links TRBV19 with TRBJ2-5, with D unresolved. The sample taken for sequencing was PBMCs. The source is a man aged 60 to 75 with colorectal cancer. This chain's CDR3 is CASSMQVRETQYF. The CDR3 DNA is TGTGCCAGTAGTATGCAGGTCCGAGAGACCCAGTACTTC.